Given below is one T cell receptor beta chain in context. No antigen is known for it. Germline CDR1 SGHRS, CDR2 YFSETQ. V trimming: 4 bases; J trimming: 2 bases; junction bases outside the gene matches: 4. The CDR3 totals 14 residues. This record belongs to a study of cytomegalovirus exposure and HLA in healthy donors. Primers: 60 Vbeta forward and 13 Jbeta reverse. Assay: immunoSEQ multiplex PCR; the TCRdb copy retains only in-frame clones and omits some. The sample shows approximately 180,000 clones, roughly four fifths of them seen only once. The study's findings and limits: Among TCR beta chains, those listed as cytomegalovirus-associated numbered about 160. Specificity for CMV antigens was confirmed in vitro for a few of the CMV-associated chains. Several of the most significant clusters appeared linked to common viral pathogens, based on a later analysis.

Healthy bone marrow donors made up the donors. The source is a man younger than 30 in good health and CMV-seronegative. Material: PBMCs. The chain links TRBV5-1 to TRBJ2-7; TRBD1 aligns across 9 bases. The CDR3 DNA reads TGCGCCAGCAGCACGGGACAGGGTCCCTACGAGCAGTACTTC. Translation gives CASSTGQGPYEQYF.